This T cell receptor (beta chain) was sequenced for a study of tumor-infiltrating lymphocytes in primary liver carcinoma. Study-level findings and limits: Top-250-clone fractions were significantly higher in tumors than in blood (p = 0.039).

In regard to this clonotype: What it binds is unknown. At one end, the junction sequence differs from germline, possibly due to a read error.

The CDR3 consists of 14 residues. From germline, CDR1 is SGHNT and CDR2 YENEEA. For blood RNA, unsorted whole blood served as the source, and germline DNA was extracted too. Chronic HBV infection, which was untreated, was present in the patients. Synthesis of TCR beta cDNA was carried out from 500 ng total RNA with a constant-region primer. The TCR beta library was amplified through three nested multiplex PCR rounds in a modified ARM-PCR procedure. Rounds one and two of PCR, each of about 10 cycles, were primed with TRBV1-TRBV30 forward primers and a C-beta reverse primer. TCRdb reanalysed the multiplex PCR reads using MiXCR and keeps one entry per CDR3 protein. The table includes 150,000 to 200,000 distinct CDR3 sequences, 50% to 75% detected once.

The sequencing input was peripheral blood. V gene TRBV11-3 combines with J gene TRBJ2-5, with D perhaps matching TRBD1 (6 bases). The TCR was taken from a man aged 40-50 years with primary liver carcinoma and hepatitis B virus infection. CDR3 residues: CASSPGGYQETQHF. For the CDR3, the DNA is TGTGCCAGCAGCCCTGGGGGCTATCAAGAGACTCAGCACTTC. Variable domain in full (rest from reference TRBV11-3 and TRBJ2-5): EAGVVQSPRYKIIEKKQPVAFWCNPISGHNTLYWYLQNLGQGPELLIRYENEEAVDDSQLPKDRFSAERLKGVDSTLKIQPAELGDSAVYLCASSPGGYQETQHFGPGTRLLVL.